The rows below give T cell receptor beta chains drawn from one sample of a study of T cells in localized non-small cell lung cancer. The assay was immunoSEQ multiplex PCR, and TCRdb's table has in-frame clones only and misses some. The top ten clones hold 4.5% to 6% of a sample with approximately 41,000 clones, roughly 89% of them seen once. Sequencing used peripheral blood mononuclear cells, obtained before any cancer treatment. Receptor source: a male donor older than 55 with stage II lung adenocarcinoma. The CDR3 runs from the conserved cysteine through the conserved F or W. Each record gives: D gene, J gene, CDR3 length, V gene, clone size, CDR3 protein, CDR3 DNA. D genes are given only for firm matches. Clone size, where shown, is once, few, many, or a class for clones that have expanded.

D gene: TRBD1; J gene: TRBJ1-1; CDR3 length: 11; V gene: TRBV20-1; clone size: once; CDR3 protein: CSAQQGARDFF; CDR3 DNA: TGCAGTGCGCAGCAGGGGGCAAGGGATTTCTTT
D gene: NA; J gene: TRBJ1-1; CDR3 length: 14; V gene: TRBV7-2; clone size: NA; CDR3 protein: CASSLGGESTEAFF; CDR3 DNA: TGTGCCAGCAGCTTAGGTGGGGAAAGCACTGAAGCTTTCTTT
D gene: NA; J gene: TRBJ1-1; CDR3 length: 12; V gene: TRBV18; clone size: NA; CDR3 protein: CASSPVSTEAFF; CDR3 DNA: TGTGCCAGCTCACCTGTGAGCACTGAAGCTTTCTTT
D gene: NA; J gene: TRBJ2-1; CDR3 length: 16; V gene: TRBV5-1; clone size: NA; CDR3 protein: CASSLAETAGNNEQFF; CDR3 DNA: TGCGCCAGCAGCTTGGCCGAAACGGCTGGAAACAATGAGCAGTTCTTC
D gene: NA; J gene: TRBJ2-7; CDR3 length: 14; V gene: TRBV6-1; clone size: NA; CDR3 protein: CASSEAVLPREQYF; CDR3 DNA: TGTGCCAGCAGTGAAGCTGTCCTTCCGAGGGAGCAGTACTTC
D gene: NA; J gene: TRBJ1-5; CDR3 length: 13; V gene: TRBV4-1; clone size: NA; CDR3 protein: CASSQENEKPQHF; CDR3 DNA: TGCGCCAGCAGCCAAGAAAATGAAAAGCCCCAGCATTTT
D gene: NA; J gene: TRBJ1-1; CDR3 length: 15; V gene: TRBV5-1; clone size: NA; CDR3 protein: CASSLADPANTEAFF; CDR3 DNA: TGCGCCAGCAGCTTGGCGGACCCAGCGAACACTGAAGCTTTCTTT
D gene: TRBD1; J gene: TRBJ1-1; CDR3 length: 15; V gene: TRBV6-5; clone size: few; CDR3 protein: CASSSGQGVWTEAFF; CDR3 DNA: TGTGCCAGCAGTTCCGGACAGGGGGTGTGGACTGAAGCTTTCTTT
D gene: NA; J gene: TRBJ2-7; CDR3 length: 11; V gene: TRBV7-2; clone size: NA; CDR3 protein: CASSLAIEQYF; CDR3 DNA: TGTGCCAGCAGCTTAGCGATCGAGCAGTACTTC
D gene: TRBD2; J gene: TRBJ2-2; CDR3 length: 14; V gene: TRBV27; clone size: NA; CDR3 protein: CASSLRGGAGELFF; CDR3 DNA: TGTGCCAGCAGTTTAAGGGGAGGGGCCGGGGAGCTGTTTTTT
D gene: NA; J gene: TRBJ1-1; CDR3 length: 14; V gene: TRBV5-1; clone size: NA; CDR3 protein: CASSVQGSGTEAFF; CDR3 DNA: TGCGCCAGCAGCGTTCAGGGGTCGGGGACTGAAGCTTTCTTT
D gene: TRBD1; J gene: TRBJ1-2; CDR3 length: 12; V gene: TRBV29-1; clone size: NA; CDR3 protein: CSAGTDNVRYTF; CDR3 DNA: TGCAGCGCCGGGACAGATAACGTGAGGTACACCTTC
D gene: NA; J gene: TRBJ1-1; CDR3 length: 14; V gene: TRBV6-6; clone size: NA; CDR3 protein: CASSYTAGDTEAFF; CDR3 DNA: TGTGCCAGCAGTTATACGGCAGGGGACACTGAAGCTTTCTTT
D gene: NA; J gene: TRBJ2-5; CDR3 length: 14; V gene: TRBV5-1; clone size: NA; CDR3 protein: CASSPLASRETQYF; CDR3 DNA: TGCGCCAGCAGTCCACTAGCATCGCGGGAGACCCAGTACTTC
D gene: NA; J gene: TRBJ2-7; CDR3 length: 17; V gene: TRBV2; clone size: few; CDR3 protein: CASSPLHSGGEAYEQYF; CDR3 DNA: TGTGCCAGCAGTCCACTCCATTCCGGGGGAGAGGCCTACGAGCAGTACTTC
D gene: TRBD1; J gene: TRBJ2-7; CDR3 length: 14; V gene: TRBV4-1; clone size: NA; CDR3 protein: CASSQETGPYEQYF; CDR3 DNA: TGCGCCAGCAGCCAGGAGACAGGGCCCTACGAGCAGTACTTC
D gene: NA; J gene: TRBJ1-1; CDR3 length: 14; V gene: TRBV6-5; clone size: NA; CDR3 protein: CASSPRDENTEAFF; CDR3 DNA: TGTGCCAGCAGTCCCAGAGACGAGAACACTGAAGCTTTCTTT
D gene: NA; J gene: TRBJ1-5; CDR3 length: 14; V gene: TRBV5-6; clone size: NA; CDR3 protein: CASSLGSSRQPQHF; CDR3 DNA: TGTGCCAGCAGCTTAGGCAGCTCAAGGCAGCCCCAGCATTTT
D gene: NA; J gene: TRBJ1-4; CDR3 length: 16; V gene: TRBV4-3; clone size: NA; CDR3 protein: CASSQVFGGTNEKLFF; CDR3 DNA: TGCGCCAGCAGCCAAGTCTTCGGCGGAACTAATGAAAAACTGTTTTTT
D gene: TRBD2; J gene: TRBJ2-3; CDR3 length: 16; V gene: TRBV27; clone size: few; CDR3 protein: CASSLSPAGGGDTQYF; CDR3 DNA: TGTGCCAGCAGTTTATCTCCTGCGGGAGGGGGGGATACGCAGTATTTT
D gene: TRBD2; J gene: TRBJ2-3; CDR3 length: 15; V gene: TRBV19; clone size: NA; CDR3 protein: CASRTSGRTPDTQYF; CDR3 DNA: TGTGCCAGTAGGACTAGCGGGAGGACCCCAGATACGCAGTATTTT
D gene: NA; J gene: TRBJ1-6; CDR3 length: 13; V gene: TRBV28; clone size: NA; CDR3 protein: CASTGTANSPLHF; CDR3 DNA: TGTGCCAGCACCGGGACGGCTAATTCACCCCTCCACTTT
D gene: NA; J gene: TRBJ1-5; CDR3 length: 13; V gene: TRBV28; clone size: once; CDR3 protein: CASKEYSNQPQHF; CDR3 DNA: TGTGCCAGCAAGGAGTATAGCAATCAGCCCCAGCATTTT
D gene: NA; J gene: TRBJ1-1; CDR3 length: 13; V gene: TRBV2; clone size: once; CDR3 protein: CASRGPMNTEAFF; CDR3 DNA: TGTGCCAGCCGGGGTCCCATGAACACTGAAGCTTTCTTT
D gene: NA; J gene: TRBJ2-3; CDR3 length: 15; V gene: TRBV6-5; clone size: NA; CDR3 protein: CASSYGGRTTDTQYF; CDR3 DNA: TGTGCCAGCAGTTACGGGGGGCGGACCACAGATACGCAGTATTTT
D gene: NA; J gene: TRBJ1-6; CDR3 length: 13; V gene: TRBV7-9; clone size: NA; CDR3 protein: CASSRDTDSDPVF; CDR3 DNA: TGTGCCAGCAGCCGGGACACCGACTCGGACCCCGTATTT
D gene: TRBD1; J gene: TRBJ1-1; CDR3 length: 13; V gene: TRBV2; clone size: NA; CDR3 protein: CASSRTGGTEAFF; CDR3 DNA: TGTGCCAGCAGCCGGACAGGGGGCACTGAAGCTTTCTTT
D gene: NA; J gene: TRBJ1-2; CDR3 length: 13; V gene: TRBV5-6; clone size: NA; CDR3 protein: CASSKSGYHGYTF; CDR3 DNA: TGTGCCAGCAGCAAGTCAGGGTACCATGGCTACACCTTC
D gene: NA; J gene: TRBJ2-1; CDR3 length: 16; V gene: TRBV15; clone size: NA; CDR3 protein: CATSRSTLSSYNEQFF; CDR3 DNA: TGTGCCACCAGCAGAAGTACGTTAAGCTCCTACAATGAGCAGTTCTTC
D gene: TRBD2; J gene: TRBJ2-7; CDR3 length: 14; V gene: TRBV7-2; clone size: NA; CDR3 protein: CASSVTAGRYEQYF; CDR3 DNA: TGTGCCAGCAGCGTCACAGCGGGAAGATACGAGCAGTACTTC
D gene: NA; J gene: TRBJ1-1; CDR3 length: 11; V gene: TRBV20-1; clone size: NA; CDR3 protein: CSLASNTEAFF; CDR3 DNA: TGCAGTCTCGCCAGTAACACTGAAGCTTTCTTT
D gene: NA; J gene: TRBJ2-3; CDR3 length: 12; V gene: TRBV28; clone size: NA; CDR3 protein: CATRGYLDTQYF; CDR3 DNA: TGTGCCACTCGGGGCTACTTGGATACGCAGTATTTT